A single sample is the source of the 26 T cell receptor beta chains below, sequenced in a study of CD8+CD57+ T cells in acquired aplastic anemia. TCR beta VDJ and CDR3 profiling used genomic DNA as template. TCRdb recomputed calls from the reads with MiXCR, one row per CDR3 protein. The table shows 250,000 to 300,000 distinct CDR3 sequences, with approximately 56% occurring only once. The sequenced sample was sorted CD4+, CD8+, or CD8+CD57+ T cells (not recorded which) from PBMCs. These receptors were obtained from a human donor with severe aplastic anemia or a healthy control (not recorded which).

The J gene is TRBJ2-5, the V gene TRBV10-3; a possible D gene is TRBD1 (6 bases). The assigned J gene may be wrong: the sequence end matches TRBJ2-7 better. CDR3 length: 13 amino acids. CDR1 ENHRY and CDR2 SYGVKD come from the germline V gene. This chain's CDR3 is CAISEQGLAEQYF. CDR3 nucleotide sequence: TGTGCCATCAGTGAACAGGGCCTCGCCGAGCAGTACTTC.

This clonotype came up a few times. One end of the junction does not line up with germline, which may come from a read error. The CDR3 is CASSRPGTGAYEQYF. The DNA for the CDR3 is TGCGCCAGCAGCCGACCCGGGACAGGCGCCTACGAGCAGTACTTC. The chain uses TRBV5-4 and TRBJ2-7, with 8 positions matching TRBD1. Germline values: CDR1 SGHNT, CDR2 YYREEE (reference sequence). CDR3 length: 15 residues.

The DNA of the CDR3 is TGCGCCAGCAGCGGGAGGGCCCCCTACAATGAGCAGTTCTTC. Its translation: CASSGRAPYNEQFF. The chain has TRBV5-1 and TRBJ2-5, with 7 bases matching TRBD2. The DNA end is more similar to TRBJ2-1, so the J call may be wrong. This CDR3 is 14 amino acids long. The V gene's germline CDR1 is SGHRS and CDR2 YFSETQ.

This clonotype turned up a few times. The V and J genes are TRBV29-1 and TRBJ2-7, with a tentative D call TRBD2 (7 bases). This CDR3 region has 14 residues. The V end lost 3 bases, the J end lost 5 bases, and 17 bases lay between the germline ends. Looked up from germline, CDR1 is SQVTM and CDR2 is ANQGSEA. DNA of the CDR3: TGCAGCGTTGATGGGGAGGGGGTGTCGAACGAGCAGTACTTC. Encoded protein: CSVDGEGVSNEQYF.

The chain is built from TRBV19 and TRBJ2-5; 8 nucleotides match TRBD1. Germline V gene data show CDR1 as LNHDA and CDR2 as SQIVND (reference sequence). The CDR3 covers 12 residues. V shed 9 bases, J shed 4 bases, and the junction held 4 bases outside the gene matches. For the CDR3, the DNA is TGTGCCAGCCGACAGGGGAGAGAGACCCAGTACTTC. Encoded protein: CASRQGRETQYF. Looking up the rest from reference TRBV19 and TRBJ2-5 gives the full variable domain: DGGITQSPKYLFRKEGQNVTLSCEQNLNHDAMYWYRQDPGQGLRLIYYSQIVNDFQKGDIAEGYSVSREKKESFPLTVTSAQKNPTAFYLCASRQGRETQYFGPGTRLLVL.

This clonotype appeared a few times. The V gene is TRBV7-8, the J gene TRBJ2-2; D ambiguous. Germline loops: CDR1 SGHVS, CDR2 FQNEAQ. This CDR3 contains 14 residues. The V end was cut by 6 bases, the J end by 7 bases, with 15 bases between. In DNA, the CDR3 is TGTGCCAGCAGAAAAGGGAAATTAGACGGGGAGCTGTTTTTT. Amino acids: CASRKGKLDGELFF.

DNA of the CDR3: TGTGCCAGCAGGCCAGGGGGCTACTCCTACGAGCAGTACTTC. This sequence encodes CASRPGGYSYEQYF. V gene TRBV2 combines with J gene TRBJ2-7, with 8 positions matching TRBD1. This CDR3 has 14 amino acids. The V segment lost 6 bases and the J segment 0 bases; nucleotides outside the gene matches: 4. In germline, CDR1 is SNHLY, CDR2 FYNNEI.

This clonotype showed up many times. The chain joins TRBV12-3 or TRBV12-4 to TRBJ1-3; D is unclear. V was pared by 5 bases and J by 0 bases, with 11 bases between. The CDR3 sequence is 15 residues long. The DNA of the CDR3 is TGTGCCAGCAGTACGCGGACTGGCTCTGGAAACACCATATATTTT. As protein: CASSTRTGSGNTIYF.

This clonotype was observed once. The junction and the germline gene differ at one end; a read error may be behind it. The gene calls are TRBV12-3 or TRBV12-4 and TRBJ2-1; TRBD2 agrees at 14 bases. The CDR3 has 16 amino acids. For the CDR3, the DNA is TGTGCCAGCAGTTTGAGACTAGCGGGGGGGTACAGTGAGCAGTTCTTC. It specifies CASSLRLAGGYSEQFF.

The chain links TRBV19 to TRBJ2-7; possibly TRBD1 for D (6 bases). The length of the CDR3 is 12 residues. Germline-derived CDR1 and CDR2 are LNHDA and SQIVND (reference sequence). CDR3 nucleotides: TGTGCTAGGGGGATCCTCGGGTACGAGCAGTACTTC. Protein: CARGILGYEQYF.

The V and J genes are TRBV6-5 and TRBJ1-1; 7 bases agree with TRBD1. Germline assignment: CDR1 MNHEY and CDR2 SVGAGI. With V trimmed by 8 bases and J by 7 bases, 10 bases remained unmatched. The CDR3 is made up of 13 amino acids. CDR3 sequence reads: CASAVGGLSEAFF. DNA for the CDR3: TGTGCCAGCGCGGTAGGGGGCTTAAGTGAAGCTTTCTTT.

This chain links TRBV14 with TRBJ2-5; 8 bases are shared with TRBD2. V was pared by 5 bases and J by 4 bases, with 12 bases of the junction left unmatched. The germline CDR1 and CDR2 sequences are SGHDN and FVKESK. The CDR3 is made up of 16 amino acids. In DNA, the CDR3 is TGTGCCAGCAGCGTAGACGTCCCGGGGGGGTCAGAGACCCAGTACTTC. Its protein is CASSVDVPGGSETQYF.

The CDR3 region is CASSVTDGPYEQYF. DNA of the CDR3: TGTGCCAGCAGCGTAACCGACGGCCCCTACGAGCAGTACTTC. The chain joins TRBV7-2 to TRBJ2-7; D not resolved. There are 14 residues in the CDR3. V lost 5 bases and J 2 bases, leaving 13 bases between the germline ends. Germline-derived CDR1 and CDR2 are SGHTA and FQGNSA. The whole variable domain, filled in from reference TRBV7-2 and TRBJ2-7, reads GAGVSQSPSNKVTEKGKDVELRCDPISGHTALYWYRQSLGQGLEFLIYFQGNSAPDKSGLPSDRFSAERTGGSVSTLTIQRTQQEDSAVYLCASSVTDGPYEQYFGPGTRLTVT.

The gene calls are TRBV24-1 and TRBJ1-5; 7 bases align to TRBD1. V was clipped by 4 bases and J by 3 bases; unmatched bases: 5. There are 15 residues in the CDR3. Looked up from germline, CDR1 is KGHDR and CDR2 is SFDVKD. The CDR3 protein is CATSEGTVLNQPQHF. CDR3 DNA sequence: TGTGCCACCAGTGAAGGGACAGTGCTCAATCAGCCCCAGCATTTT.

This clonotype has just a few counts. One end of the junction varies from germline; a read error may be responsible. The chain carries TRBV7-7 and TRBJ2-5; 10 bases fit TRBD1. Germline V gene sequence: CDR1 SSHAT, CDR2 FNYEAQ (reference sequence). CDR3 length: 14 residues. The CDR3 region has the DNA TGTGCTAGCAGTGCCGGGACAGGGGTTGAGACCCAGTACTTC. This codes for CASSAGTGVETQYF. Supplemented by reference TRBV7-7 and TRBJ2-5, the full variable domain reads GAGVSQSPRYKVTKRGQDVTLRCDPISSHATLYWYQQALGQGPEFLTYFNYEAQPDKSGLPSDRFSAERPEGSISTLTIQRTEQRDSAMYRCASSAGTGVETQYFGPGTRLLVL.

The chain is built from TRBV28 and TRBJ2-1; D uncertain. The germline V gene encodes CDR1 MDHEN and CDR2 SYDVKM. The CDR3 consists of 13 residues. With 1 base removed from V and 6 bases from J, the gap between germline ends came to 7 bases. The CDR3 bases are TGTGCCAGCAGTTTATCCCCTGTCAATGAGCAGTTCTTC. Protein sequence: CASSLSPVNEQFF. The full variable domain, with the rest looked up from reference TRBV28 and TRBJ2-1, is DVKVTQSSRYLVKRTGEKVFLECVQDMDHENMFWYRQDPGLGLRLIYFSYDVKMKEKGDIPEGYSVSREKKERFSLILESASTNQTSMYLCASSLSPVNEQFFGPGTRLTVL.

About this clonotype itself: The conserved phenylalanine or tryptophan is not found at the CDR3 terminus, so this likely reflects a read error. This chain joins TRBV12-3 or TRBV12-4 and TRBJ1-6, with D possibly TRBD1 on 5 matching bases. Trimming removed 5 bases from V and 9 bases from J, with 14 bases in between. This CDR3 has 14 amino acids. CDR3: CASSELRGGSPLHL. The CDR3, as DNA: TGTGCCAGCAGTGAGTTAAGGGGCGGTTCACCCCTCCACCTT.

Ten or more counts support this clonotype. The rearrangement uses TRBV7-9 and TRBJ1-5, with 8 bases that match TRBD1. The CDR3 has 16 amino acids. Trimming cost V 4 bases and J 2 bases; bases outside gene matches: 7. Germline CDR1 SEHNR, CDR2 FQNEAQ (reference sequence). CDR3 in amino acids: CASSSTTGDGNQPQHF. CDR3 nucleotide sequence: TGTGCCAGCAGCTCGACGACAGGGGACGGCAATCAGCCCCAGCATTTT.

The chain couples TRBV15 to TRBJ1-2; 7 bases are a match to TRBD1. J gave up 7 bases and V 0 bases, and 8 bases lay outside the gene matches. Per germline, CDR1 LNHNV and CDR2 YYDKDF (reference sequence). This CDR3 contains 15 residues. CDR3 region: CATSRERTGTGGYTF. CDR3 nucleotides: TGTGCCACCAGCAGAGAAAGGACAGGAACGGGTGGCTACACCTTC.

This clonotype was recorded many times. The J gene is TRBJ2-5, the V gene TRBV20-1; D might be TRBD2 (7 bases). The CDR3 extends over 14 amino acids. The germline gives CDR1 DFQATT, CDR2 SNEGSKA (reference sequence). The DNA for the CDR3 is TGCAGCCCTCGAAGGGGGGGAAAAAAAGAGACCCAGTACTTC. Translating gives CSPRRGGKKETQYF.

This clonotype was seen only once. V usage is TRBV6-2 or TRBV6-3 and J usage is TRBJ2-3; 15 bases agree with TRBD2. CDR3 size: 16 residues. From germline, CDR1 is MNHEY and CDR2 SVGEGT. V dropped 4 bases and J dropped 6; count of bases not matched to a gene: 5. CDR3 loop: CASSSGLAGGMDTQYF. As DNA, the CDR3 is TGTGCCAGCAGTTCGGGACTAGCGGGAGGAATGGATACGCAGTATTTT.

Many counts were recorded for this clonotype. V gene TRBV7-9 combines with J gene TRBJ2-7, with D possibly being TRBD2 (6 bases). The V end was cut by 5 bases, the J end by 6 bases, with 17 bases between. This CDR3 spans 14 amino acids. CDR1 is SEHNR, CDR2 FQNEAQ, per germline (reference sequence). The CDR3 here is CASSTRLDPSEQYF. DNA of the CDR3: TGTGCCAGCAGCACCCGACTAGATCCGTCCGAGCAGTACTTC.

This rearrangement joins TRBV19 to TRBJ1-4, with D perhaps matching TRBD1 (5 bases). Germline V lookup: CDR1 LNHDA, CDR2 SQIVND (reference sequence). V lost 7 bases to trimming and J lost 3 bases, with 12 bases between them. This CDR3 has 14 amino acids. This CDR3 is CASTTGGANEKLFF. CDR3 DNA sequence: TGTGCCAGTACTACAGGAGGAGCTAATGAAAAACTGTTTTTT.

The chain is built from TRBV20-1 and TRBJ1-5; a possible D gene is TRBD1 (6 bases). Per the germline V gene, CDR1 is DFQATT and CDR2 is SNEGSKA (reference sequence). V lost 4 bases and J 3 bases, leaving 10 bases between the germline ends. This CDR3 has 13 amino acids. CDR3 coding DNA: TGCAGTGCTAATCAGGGGACCAATCAGCCCCAGCATTTT. It specifies CSANQGTNQPQHF.

The V gene is TRBV12-3 or TRBV12-4, the J gene TRBJ1-1; weak D call: TRBD1 (5 bases). There are 12 residues in the CDR3. Trimming left V 3 bases short and J 9 bases short, with 11 bases between. CDR3 residues: CASSFPGVQAFF. The CDR3, as DNA: TGTGCCAGCAGTTTCCCGGGGGTCCAAGCTTTCTTT.

This clonotype has just a few counts. One end of the junction varies from germline; a read error may be responsible. This chain links TRBV5-1 with TRBJ1-4; 8 bases line up with TRBD1. Germline V gives CDR1 SGHRS, CDR2 YFSETQ. The CDR3 loop spans 15 amino acids. The CDR3 reads CASRLGQESNKKLFF. As DNA, the CDR3 is TGCGCCAGCAGACTGGGACAGGAGAGTAATAAAAAACTGTTTTTT.